This T cell receptor (beta chain) came from a study of control samples from healthy donors and cancer patients. V lost 5 bases, J lost 3 bases, and 13 bases stayed unmatched. The germline V gene has CDR1 LNHDA and CDR2 SQIVND (reference sequence). The CDR3 totals 17 residues. Sequencing was performed with immunoSEQ multiplex PCR; in TCRdb, only in-frame clones are kept and a portion is missing. The repertoire shows roughly 200,000 clones; the top ten hold roughly 2.2%. The rearrangement links TRBV19 to TRBJ1-5, with 7 bases identical to TRBD1. The sequenced sample consisted of blood. This sequence was found in a woman aged 25 to 45 in good health. In DNA, the CDR3 is TGTGCCAGTAGTGCGATCGTGACAGGGAACCTCAATCAGCCCCAGCATTTT. It specifies CASSAIVTGNLNQPQHF.